The entry below describes one T cell receptor (beta chain). This entry belongs to a study of blood T cell repertoires in COVID-19. Libraries were prepared by immunoSEQ multiplex PCR; TCRdb keeps only in-frame clonotypes and omits some of them. The sample consists of around 200,000 clones, around 79% of them appearing once. Germline CDR1 is SGHAT and CDR2 is FQDESV (reference sequence). V lost 1 base to trimming and J lost 5 bases; unmatched junction nucleotides: 2. The CDR3 is 14 amino acids. The sequence derives from a woman in her forties with COVID-19, enrolled during active disease. Sequencing was performed on peripheral blood. The rearrangement links TRBV11-1 to TRBJ2-1, with 7 bases matching TRBD2. CDR3 protein: CASSLERGDNEQFF. CDR3 coding DNA: TGTGCCAGCAGCTTAGAGCGGGGAGACAATGAGCAGTTCTTC.